The sequence of this TCR beta chain was determined in a study of CD8+CD57+ T cells in acquired aplastic anemia. Profiles of TCR beta VDJ and CDR3 were generated from a genomic DNA template. TCRdb reprocessed the reads via MiXCR and lists one record per CDR3 protein. The data hold some 130,000 distinct CDR3 sequences, with around two fifths observed a single time. For this clonotype: One end of the junction does not line up with germline, which may come from a read error.

CDR1 is DFQATT and CDR2 is SNEGSKA in the germline V gene (reference sequence). CDR3 length: 12 amino acids. This TCR derives from a human donor in good health, serving as a control. What was sequenced was sorted CD4+, CD8+, or CD8+CD57+ T cells (not recorded which) from PBMCs. The chain is built from TRBV20-1 and TRBJ1-1; 11 nucleotides agree with TRBD1. CDR3 nucleotides: TGCAGTGCCAGAGTGGGGGACAGGGGGGCTTTCTTT. This translates into CSARVGDRGAFF.